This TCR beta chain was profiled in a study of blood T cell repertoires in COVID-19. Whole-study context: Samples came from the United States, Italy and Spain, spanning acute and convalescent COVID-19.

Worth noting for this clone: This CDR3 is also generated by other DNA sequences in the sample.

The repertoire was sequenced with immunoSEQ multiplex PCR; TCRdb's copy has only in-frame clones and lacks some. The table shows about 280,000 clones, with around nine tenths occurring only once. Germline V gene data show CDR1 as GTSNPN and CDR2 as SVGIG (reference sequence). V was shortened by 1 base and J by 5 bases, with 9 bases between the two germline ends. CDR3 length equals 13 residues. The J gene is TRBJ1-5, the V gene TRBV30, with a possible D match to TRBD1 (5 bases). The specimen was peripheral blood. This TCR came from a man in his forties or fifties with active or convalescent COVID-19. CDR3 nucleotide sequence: TGTGCCTGGAGTGGCACAGGTGATCAGCCCCAGCATTTT. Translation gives CAWSGTGDQPQHF.